Included here is one T cell receptor beta chain sequence, with context. Its target is unknown. This sample was included in a study of radiotherapy plus CTLA-4 blockade in lung cancer. Repertoires were generated with immunoSEQ multiplex PCR, while TCRdb's copy carries only in-frame clones and drops some. The data contain fewer than 95,000 clones, roughly 80% of them singletons. Between the trimmed V and J ends, which lost 4 bases and 5 bases, there was a span of 13 bases. Germline lookup yields CDR1 KGHSH and CDR2 LQKENI. The CDR3 has 14 residues. General observations from the study: Early clone dynamics of blood T cells, plus interferon-beta, reportedly predicted response best. In blood, TCR clones derived from the tumor expanded after radiotherapy plus ipilimumab.

The origin of this receptor is a human donor with non-small cell lung cancer who had stable disease on radiotherapy plus ipilimumab. This chain joins TRBV18 and TRBJ2-3; D might be TRBD1 or TRBD2, each matching 6 bases. The source material was peripheral blood, sampled from a patient treated with radiotherapy plus ipilimumab. The CDR3 sequence is CASSRRGGRDTQYF. The CDR3, as DNA: TGTGCCAGCTCACGAAGAGGGGGGAGAGATACGCAGTATTTT. The complete variable domain, with remaining parts taken from reference TRBV18 and TRBJ2-3, reads NAGVMQNPRHLVRRRGQEARLRCSPMKGHSHVYWYRQLPEEGLKFMVYLQKENIIDESGMPKERFSAEFPKEGPSILRIQQVVRGDSAAYFCASSRRGGRDTQYFGPGTRLTVL.